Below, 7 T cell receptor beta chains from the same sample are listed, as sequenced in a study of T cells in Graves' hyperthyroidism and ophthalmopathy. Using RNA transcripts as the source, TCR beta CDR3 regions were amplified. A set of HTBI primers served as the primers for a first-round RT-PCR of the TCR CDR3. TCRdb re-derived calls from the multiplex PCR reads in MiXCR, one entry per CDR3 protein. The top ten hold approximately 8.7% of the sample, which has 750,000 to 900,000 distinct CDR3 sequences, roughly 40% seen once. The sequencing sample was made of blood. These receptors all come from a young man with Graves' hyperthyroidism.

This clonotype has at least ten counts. CDR3 coding DNA: TGTGCCAGCAGCTTCCATGGCACTGAAGCTTTCTTT. The encoded protein is CASSFHGTEAFF. J is TRBJ1-1 and V is TRBV7-9; D is ambiguous. From germline, CDR1 is SEHNR and CDR2 FQNEAQ (reference sequence). This CDR3 contains 12 residues. V lost 3 bases, J lost 4 bases, and 6 bases lay in between.

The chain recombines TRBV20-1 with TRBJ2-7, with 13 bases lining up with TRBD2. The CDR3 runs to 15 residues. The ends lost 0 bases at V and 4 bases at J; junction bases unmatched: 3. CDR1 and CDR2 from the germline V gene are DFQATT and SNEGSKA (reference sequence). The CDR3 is CSARDLTSGGYEQYF. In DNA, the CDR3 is TGCAGTGCTAGAGACTTGACTAGCGGGGGGTACGAGCAGTACTTC.

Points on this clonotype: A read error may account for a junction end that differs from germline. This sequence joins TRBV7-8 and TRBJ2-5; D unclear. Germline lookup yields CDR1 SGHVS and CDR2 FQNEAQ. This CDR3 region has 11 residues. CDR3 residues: CTSSLEETQYF. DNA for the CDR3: TGCACCAGCAGCTTAGAAGAGACCCAGTACTTC.

The CDR3 spells CASRGPLGPNEKLFF. The CDR3 region has the DNA TGTGCCAGCAGGGGACCGTTGGGGCCTAATGAAAAACTGTTTTTT. J is TRBJ1-4 and V is TRBV2, with D maybe TRBD1 (5 bases). The CDR3 runs to 15 residues. Trimming cost V 6 bases and J 3 bases, with 14 bases left between them. Germline V gene lookup returns CDR1 SNHLY and CDR2 FYNNEI.

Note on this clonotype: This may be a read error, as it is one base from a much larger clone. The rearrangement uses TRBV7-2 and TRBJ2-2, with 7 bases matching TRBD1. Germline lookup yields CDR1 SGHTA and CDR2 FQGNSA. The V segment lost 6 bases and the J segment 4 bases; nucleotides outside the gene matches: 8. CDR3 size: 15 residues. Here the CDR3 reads CASRCGTATTGELFF. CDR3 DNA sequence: TGTGCCAGCAGATGTGGGACAGCCACCACCGGGGAGCTGTTTTTT.

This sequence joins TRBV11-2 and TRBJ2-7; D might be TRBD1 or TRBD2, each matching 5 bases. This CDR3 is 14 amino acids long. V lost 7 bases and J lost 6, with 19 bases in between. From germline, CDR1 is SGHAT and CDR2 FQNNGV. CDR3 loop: CASTGMRGTREQYF. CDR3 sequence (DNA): TGTGCCAGCACGGGCATGAGGGGAACCCGCGAGCAGTACTTC.

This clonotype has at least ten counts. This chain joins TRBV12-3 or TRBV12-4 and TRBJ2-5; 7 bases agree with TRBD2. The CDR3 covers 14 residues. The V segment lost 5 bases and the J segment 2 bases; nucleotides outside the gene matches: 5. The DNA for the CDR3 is TGTGCCAGCAGTGGGGGGACTAAACAAGAGACCCAGTACTTC. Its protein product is CASSGGTKQETQYF.